The following is a TCR beta chain sequence with its context. Its matching antigen is unknown. This sample is part of a study of post-analysis software for immune sequencing data. Findings and limits, study-wide: A handful of TRBV segments, including TRBV5-6, TRBV5-1 and TRBV20-1, were more frequent in patients than controls.

The TCR beta cDNA libraries contained unique molecular identifiers. Some 500,000 cDNA molecules were obtained per 1 to 10 million input T cells. TCRdb called the PCR reads again in MiXCR, with one record for every CDR3 protein. This sample carries over 700,000 distinct CDR3 sequences, about 32% of them seen once, and the ten largest clones take 0.5% to 0.6%. The CDR3 runs to 13 residues. The germline CDR1 and CDR2 sequences are SGHNT and YYREEE (reference sequence). The V and J ends lost 6 bases and 3 bases respectively, with 11 bases between them. This clonotype was sampled from a girl aged 5-17 years with multiple sclerosis. V and J are TRBV5-4 and TRBJ2-3; possible D gene TRBD2, 5 bases. The sample consisted of blood. The chain's CDR3 is CASKRSSTDTQYF. Written as DNA, the CDR3 is TGTGCCAGCAAGCGGAGTTCTACAGATACGCAGTATTTT.